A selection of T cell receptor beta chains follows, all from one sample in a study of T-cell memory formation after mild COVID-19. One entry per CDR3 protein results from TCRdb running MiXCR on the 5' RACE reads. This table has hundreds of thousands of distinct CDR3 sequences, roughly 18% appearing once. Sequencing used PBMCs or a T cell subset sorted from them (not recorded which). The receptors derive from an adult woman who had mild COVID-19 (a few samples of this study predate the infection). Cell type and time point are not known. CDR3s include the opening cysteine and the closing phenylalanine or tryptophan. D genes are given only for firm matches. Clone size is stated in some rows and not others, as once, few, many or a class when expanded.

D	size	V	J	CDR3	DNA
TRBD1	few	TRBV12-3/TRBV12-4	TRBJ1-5	CASISGGLGQASSNQPQHF	TGTGCCAGCATCTCCGGGGGTCTGGGACAGGCTTCGAGCAATCAGCCCCAGCATTTT
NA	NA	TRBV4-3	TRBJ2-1	CASSQDPDTGNEQFF	TGCGCCAGCAGCCAAGATCCCGACACGGGCAATGAGCAGTTCTTC
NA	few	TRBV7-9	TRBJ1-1	CASSLSRGYRPEAFF	TGTGCCAGCAGCTTATCTCGGGGGTATAGGCCTGAAGCTTTCTTT
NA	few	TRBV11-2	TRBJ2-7	CASSLVSSAGEQYF	TGTGCCAGCAGCTTGGTTAGTTCCGCCGGCGAGCAGTACTTC
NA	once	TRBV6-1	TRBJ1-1	CASRIEPVNTEAFF	TGTGCCAGCAGGATCGAACCCGTGAACACTGAAGCTTTCTTT
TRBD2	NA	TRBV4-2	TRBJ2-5	CASSQASGLAGRETQYF	TGTGCCAGCAGCCAAGCCTCGGGACTAGCGGGAAGAGAGACCCAGTACTTC
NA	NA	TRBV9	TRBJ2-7	CASSVAETVPSEQYF	TGTGCCAGCAGCGTAGCGGAGACAGTCCCCAGCGAGCAGTACTTC
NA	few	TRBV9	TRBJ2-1	CASSVASPGRYNEQFF	TGTGCCAGCAGCGTAGCATCCCCGGGGCGATACAATGAGCAGTTCTTC
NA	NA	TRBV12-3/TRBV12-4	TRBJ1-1	CASTTEPETEAFF	TGTGCCAGTACGACAGAACCGGAGACTGAAGCTTTCTTT
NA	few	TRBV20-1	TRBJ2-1	CSARTNEQFF	TGCAGTGCTAGAACCAATGAGCAGTTCTTC
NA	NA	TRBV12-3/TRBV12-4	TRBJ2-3	CASTLGVSTDTQYF	TGTGCCAGCACTCTAGGGGTTAGCACAGATACGCAGTATTTT
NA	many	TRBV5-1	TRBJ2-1	CASSRRDMGNEQFF	TGCGCCAGCAGCCGCCGGGACATGGGGAATGAGCAGTTCTTC
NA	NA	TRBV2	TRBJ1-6	CASSILDRDNSPLHF	TGTGCCAGCAGCATTTTGGACAGAGATAATTCACCCCTCCACTTT
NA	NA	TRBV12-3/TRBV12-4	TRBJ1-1	CASSLYGGNTEAFF	TGTGCCAGCAGTTTATATGGGGGGAACACTGAAGCTTTCTTT
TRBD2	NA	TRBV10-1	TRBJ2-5	CASSDLSGRLRETQYF	TGCGCCAGCAGTGACCTTAGCGGGAGATTACGAGAGACCCAGTACTTC
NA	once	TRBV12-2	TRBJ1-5	CASRLAQEWDRVPKRDQPQHF	TGTGCAAGTCGCTTAGCGCAGGAGTGGGACAGGGTCCCCAAGCGCGATCAGCCCCAGCATTTT
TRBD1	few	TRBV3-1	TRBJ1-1	CASSTVGDRPSYTEAFF	TGTGCCAGCAGCACCGTGGGGGACAGACCGTCTTACACTGAAGCTTTCTTT
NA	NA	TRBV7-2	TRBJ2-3	CASSKRRPSTDTQYF	TGTGCCAGCAGCAAGCGGCGCCCCAGCACAGATACGCAGTATTTT
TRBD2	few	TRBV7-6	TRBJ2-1	CASSPLLGASGSRNEQFF	TGTGCCAGCAGCCCTTTGTTGGGGGCTAGCGGGAGTCGTAATGAGCAGTTCTTC
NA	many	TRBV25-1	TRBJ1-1	CASSQTRTEAFF	TGTGCCAGCAGCCAGACTAGAACTGAAGCTTTCTTT